The source of this TCR beta chain is a study of early T cells in non-severe SARS-CoV-2 infection. Notes on the study in general: Anti-spike CD8 specificities were favored by VDJdb matching, whose results missed private and CD4 specificities.

Looked up from germline, CDR1 is LNHDA and CDR2 is SQIVND (reference sequence). V was clipped by 5 bases and J by 3 bases; unmatched bases: 3. The CDR3 runs 14 residues. Worth noting for this clonotype: Its antigen remains unknown.

Separate cDNA molecules each had unique molecular identifiers attached to them. In TCRdb, the 5' RACE reads were re-called with MiXCR into one record per CDR3 protein. Of 60,000 to 75,000 distinct CDR3 sequences in the sample, about 11% are singletons; the top ten hold more than 5.5%. This receptor was taken from an adult who was a healthcare worker with PCR-confirmed SARS-CoV-2 infection or an uninfected control (not recorded which). This sequence joins TRBV19 and TRBJ1-5, with TRBD1 identical over 8 bases. The specimen sequenced was whole blood. CDR3 loop: CASSRTGFNQPQHF. CDR3 DNA sequence: TGTGCCAGTAGTCGGACAGGGTTCAATCAGCCCCAGCATTTT.